The subject of this entry is one T cell receptor (beta chain). What it binds is unknown. The germline gives CDR1 SGHVS, CDR2 FNYEAQ. Trimming took off 5 bases at V and 1 base at J, with 14 bases between the two ends. This CDR3 is 15 amino acids long. The sample comes from a study of CD8+ T cells in alopecia areata. Study findings and constraints: Higher clonality than in normal scalp was seen in lesional scalp, especially alopecia totalis/universalis.

RNA extraction was followed by reverse transcription into cDNA, which acted as the sequencing template. Here immunoSEQ multiplex PCR was the method, and the copy in TCRdb shows in-frame clones only, minus some. The top ten clones hold around 4.8% of a sample with roughly 150,000 clones, about three fifths of them seen once. The TCR was taken from a human donor in good health. The sequencing sample was made of CD4+ T cells sorted from blood. The chain employs TRBV7-6 and TRBJ1-1, with D unresolved. The CDR3 DNA follows: TGTGCCAGCAGCGAAGCCACTGGGAAGAACACTGAAGCTTTCTTT. Amino acid sequence: CASSEATGKNTEAFF.